This T cell receptor beta chain was sequenced during a study of human T cells and chemical hapten exposure. Study details: Alopecia universalis, totalis or areata was present in patients who were mostly female.

This clonotype was seen a handful of times. Its antigen is currently unknown. In the library, unique molecular identifiers were attached to individual cDNA molecules. Using its own MiXCR run on the RACE reads, TCRdb lists one record per CDR3 protein. Of fewer than 50,000 distinct CDR3 sequences listed, 7.5% to 8% are singletons. In germline, CDR1 is DFQATT, CDR2 SNEGSKA (reference sequence). The V and J ends lost 4 bases and 4 bases respectively, with 11 bases between them. This CDR3 is 13 amino acids long. This sample's time point: pre-sensitization, week 0. Stated treatment: therapeutic diphenylcyclopropenone sensitization with weekly scalp DPC. Study-level points and caveats: Expanded TCRs produced significantly more large CDR3 similarity clusters than controls did. TCRs exceeding a frequency of 1 in 1000 stayed unchanged under DPC sensitization.

The V call is TRBV20-1, the J call TRBJ2-1, with a tentative D call TRBD1 (5 bases). The receptor was derived from a woman aged 45-65 years with alopecia areata. Some clones in this sample may be carry-over from other donors' samples. The sample here was whole blood, taken in connection with sensitization to the hapten diphenylcyclopropenone (DPC). CDR3 amino acids: CSAKGIGYNEQFF. CDR3 DNA: TGCAGTGCTAAGGGGATCGGATACAATGAGCAGTTCTTC.